The following is a T cell receptor beta chain sequence with its context. Its antigen is undetermined. These data are taken from a study of cytomegalovirus exposure and HLA in healthy donors. Turning to the study itself: The roughly 700 first-cohort repertoires shared a platform with the 100 to 150 validation repertoires, as reported in a later analysis. Points from the study as a whole: Specificity of three CMV-associated chains for CMV antigens was verified in vitro. It was approximately 150 TCR beta chains that were listed as cytomegalovirus-associated. Reportedly, cytomegalovirus status was diagnosed with high sensitivity and specificity.

Repertoires were generated with immunoSEQ multiplex PCR, while TCRdb's copy carries only in-frame clones and drops some. The sample includes 100,000 to 150,000 clones, around 90% seen only once; the top ten take 1.5% to 2.5%. The V and J ends lost 3 bases and 8 bases respectively, with 14 bases between them. The CDR3 is 14 residues long. The germline CDR1 and CDR2 sequences are SGHNT and YYREEE (reference sequence). The chain joins TRBV5-4 to TRBJ1-4; perhaps TRBD1 as D (5 bases). The specimen sequenced was PBMCs. This receptor was obtained from a young woman in good health and CMV-seronegative. The CDR3: CASSSRGGGEKLFF. The CDR3 DNA sequence: TGTGCCAGCAGCTCCCGGGGGGGTGGAGAAAAACTGTTTTTT.